Listed below are T cell receptor beta chains from one sample, sequenced in a study of shared clonotypes between healthy human individuals. Profiled with immunoSEQ multiplex PCR; TCRdb holds only in-frame clones, not every one. The sample holds over 750,000 clones, 96% seen once. Material for sequencing was naive CD8+ T cells sorted from blood. All receptors come from a man aged 25 to 40 in good health. The CDR3 runs from the conserved cysteine through the conserved F or W. The order of the fields is clone size, D gene, J gene, V gene, CDR3 DNA, CDR3 protein. D genes are given only for firm matches. Size is omitted from some rows. Given values are once, few, many or a class for expanded clones.

. TRBD1 TRBJ1-1 TRBV5-1 TGCGCCAGCAGCTTGAACGGACAGGGCGTTTTCATGAACACTGAAGCTTTCTTT CASSLNGQGVFMNTEAFF
. . TRBJ2-7 TRBV29-1 TGCAGCGTTCTAGGGGACGAGCAGTACTTC CSVLGDEQYF
. TRBD2 TRBJ2-7 TRBV6-5 TGTGCCAGCAGTTACCAAGCGGGAGCCTACGAGCAGTACTTC CASSYQAGAYEQYF
. . TRBJ2-3 TRBV7-9 TGTGCCAGCAGCTCACCCCGCACAGATACGCAGTATTTT CASSSPRTDTQYF
. . TRBJ2-7 TRBV29-1 TGCAGCGTTCGGCAGGCGAGCTCCTACGAGCAGTACTTC CSVRQASSYEQYF
. TRBD2 TRBJ2-2 TRBV6-5 TGTGCCAGCGGGGGGGCCGGGGAGCTGTTTTTT CASGGAGELFF
. . TRBJ2-7 TRBV6-5 TGTGCCAGCAGCCTAATCTCTAGCTACGAGCAGTACTTC CASSLISSYEQYF
. TRBD1 TRBJ2-5 TRBV7-9 TGTGCCAGCAGCTTACAGGGGGAAGAGACCCAGTACTTC CASSLQGEETQYF
. . TRBJ2-7 TRBV27 TGTGCCAGCAGTTTCGGGTCGGTCGGCTACGAGCAGTACTTC CASSFGSVGYEQYF
. TRBD1 TRBJ2-2 TRBV11-2 TGTGCCAGCAGCCAGATTAGGACAGGGCCCACCGGGGAGCTGTTTTTT CASSQIRTGPTGELFF
. . TRBJ1-1 TRBV7-9 TGTGCCAGCAGAGACACTGAAGCTTTCTTT CASRDTEAFF
once . TRBJ2-7 TRBV11-2 TGTGCCAGCAGCACCCTCCGGGACATGGGGGAGAGCGAGCAGTACTTC CASSTLRDMGESEQYF
. TRBD2 TRBJ2-3 TRBV18 TGTGCCAGCTCACCCGGACTAGCGGGAGAAACAGATACGCAGTATTTT CASSPGLAGETDTQYF
. . TRBJ1-3 TRBV4-3 TGCGCCAGCAGCCGTGGGGGTTCGTCTGGAAACACCATATATTTT CASSRGGSSGNTIYF
. . TRBJ2-7 TRBV7-9 TGTGCCAGCAGCTTAGTCTCCTCCTACGAGCAGTACTTC CASSLVSSYEQYF
. . TRBJ2-7 TRBV5-4 TGTGCCAGCAGCCCAACAGAAAAGGGCTCCTACGAGCAGTACTTC CASSPTEKGSYEQYF
. TRBD2 TRBJ2-1 TRBV2 TGTGCCGGGTGGGGACTAGCGGGAGAAGCTGAGCAGTTCTTC CAGWGLAGEAEQFF
. . TRBJ2-3 TRBV13 TGTGCCAGCAGCTTAGGACTTCTCACAGATACGCAGTATTTT CASSLGLLTDTQYF
. TRBD1 TRBJ2-1 TRBV18 TGTGCCAGCTCACCAGTGGACAGGGAGGTGGGTGAGCAGTTCTTC CASSPVDREVGEQFF
. TRBD1 TRBJ1-4 TRBV27 TGTGCCAGCAGTTTTCGACAGGGGACTAATGAAAAACTGTTTTTT CASSFRQGTNEKLFF
. . TRBJ2-2 TRBV10-1 TGCGCCACTTCGAACACCGGGGAGCTGTTTTTT CATSNTGELFF
. . TRBJ2-7 TRBV6-5 TGTGCCAGCAGTTATTTCCCAGGGGTGTACGAGCAGTACTTC CASSYFPGVYEQYF
. . TRBJ2-7 TRBV27 TGTGCCAGCAGGCAGGGTATTCGGAGCCACGAGCAGTACTTC CASRQGIRSHEQYF
few . TRBJ2-3 TRBV7-8 TGTGCCAGCATAGAAACTAGCACAGATACGCAGTATTTT CASIETSTDTQYF
. . TRBJ1-4 TRBV7-9 TGTGCCAGCAGCCCCGGGGACTACGCGGTGGAAAAACTGTTTTTT CASSPGDYAVEKLFF
. TRBD2 TRBJ2-3 TRBV9 TGTGCCAGCAGCGACCGACTAGCGGGAGGAGATACGCAGTATTTT CASSDRLAGGDTQYF
. TRBD1 TRBJ1-4 TRBV7-4 TGTGCCAGCAGCTTAGTTGGGACAGCAAGTAATGAAAAACTGTTTTTT CASSLVGTASNEKLFF
once . TRBJ2-1 TRBV7-9 TGTGCCAGCAGCACACGGATGCAGTTCTTC CASSTRMQFF
. . TRBJ2-2 TRBV7-9 TGTGCCAGCAGCGGCCGTACGGTCAACACCGGGGAGCTGTTTTTT CASSGRTVNTGELFF
. . TRBJ2-1 TRBV5-1 TGCGCCAGCAGCTTTCGGACAGCTTATGAGCAGTTCTTC CASSFRTAYEQFF
. TRBD2 TRBJ2-5 TRBV5-1 TGCGCCAGCAGCTTGTACGCTAGCGGGAGGGCCTCAGAGACCCAGTACTTC CASSLYASGRASETQYF
. . TRBJ2-2 TRBV6-5 TGTGCCAGCAGTTACTTAATCTCACGGGAACCCGGGGAGCTGTTTTTT CASSYLISREPGELFF
. . TRBJ1-1 TRBV15 TGTGCCACCAGCATACTCCCTGGCCAGGAAGCTTTCTTT CATSILPGQEAFF
. . TRBJ1-1 TRBV6-1 TGTGCCAGCAGTCCGAGGGTGATGAACACTGAAGCTTTCTTT CASSPRVMNTEAFF